The TCR beta chain described here comes from a study of blood T cell repertoires in COVID-19. Study-wide context: Researchers got acute and convalescent COVID-19 samples from the United States, Italy and Spain.

The CDR3 consists of 13 residues. Per the germline V gene, CDR1 is LNHDA and CDR2 is SQIVND (reference sequence). The V end was cut by 5 bases, the J end by 3 bases, with 10 bases between. The protocol was immunoSEQ multiplex PCR, while the TCRdb copy is restricted to in-frame clones and leaves out a portion. Found here are around 250,000 clones, approximately 86% of them singletons; the top ten hold around 3.6%. Specimen: peripheral blood. V gene TRBV19 combines with J gene TRBJ1-1; D not resolved. The receptor was derived from a man aged 18 to 29 with active or convalescent COVID-19. CDR3 coding DNA: TGTGCCAGTAGTGCGGGGAGATACACTGAAGCTTTCTTT. It encodes CASSAGRYTEAFF.